The rows below give T cell receptor beta chains drawn from one sample of a study of blood T cell repertoires in COVID-19. Profiling relied on immunoSEQ multiplex PCR, and the TCRdb table lists in-frame clones only, not all of them. The table has approximately 80,000 clones, approximately 80% seen once. Material for sequencing was peripheral blood. These receptor sequences come from a woman aged 70-85 years with acute or convalescent COVID-19. Both conserved end residues are part of each CDR3. The D gene is left open where the match is weak. Only some rows state a clone size, as once, few, many or a class for expanded clones.

d_gene: .
len: 13
abundance: few
v_gene: TRBV11-3
j_gene: TRBJ2-3
CDR3aa: CASSPLRGDTQYF
CDR3nt: TGTGCCAGCAGCCCCCTGCGGGGCGATACGCAGTATTTT

d_gene: .
len: 18
abundance: .
v_gene: TRBV18
j_gene: TRBJ1-3
CDR3aa: CASSPLPRYAVSGNTIYF
CDR3nt: TGTGCCAGCTCACCATTGCCCAGATACGCCGTTTCTGGAAACACCATATATTTT

d_gene: .
len: 14
abundance: few
v_gene: TRBV7-9
j_gene: TRBJ1-1
CDR3aa: CASSPRAGYTEAFF
CDR3nt: TGTGCCAGCAGCCCGAGGGCGGGATACACTGAAGCTTTCTTT

d_gene: TRBD2
len: 14
abundance: .
v_gene: TRBV2
j_gene: TRBJ2-3
CDR3aa: CASRVAGGSDTQYF
CDR3nt: TGTGCCAGCAGAGTAGCGGGGGGGTCAGATACGCAGTATTTT

d_gene: TRBD1
len: 14
abundance: .
v_gene: TRBV30
j_gene: TRBJ1-4
CDR3aa: CAWSPRGKDEKLFF
CDR3nt: TGTGCCTGGAGCCCCAGGGGGAAAGATGAAAAACTGTTTTTT

d_gene: .
len: 15
abundance: .
v_gene: TRBV5-5
j_gene: TRBJ2-2
CDR3aa: CASSLRGWDTGELFF
CDR3nt: TGTGCCAGCAGCTTAAGAGGTTGGGACACCGGGGAGCTGTTTTTT

d_gene: TRBD2
len: 17
abundance: once
v_gene: TRBV7-9
j_gene: TRBJ2-3
CDR3aa: CASSATLAAGGTDTQYF
CDR3nt: TGTGCCAGCAGCGCGACCCTTGCAGCGGGGGGCACAGATACGCAGTATTTT

d_gene: TRBD2
len: 15
abundance: .
v_gene: TRBV2
j_gene: TRBJ2-1
CDR3aa: CASRPTSGGADEQFF
CDR3nt: TGTGCCAGCAGGCCCACTAGCGGGGGGGCGGATGAGCAGTTCTTC

d_gene: TRBD1
len: 16
abundance: .
v_gene: TRBV6-6
j_gene: TRBJ1-5
CDR3aa: CASSSSQGDWNQPQHF
CDR3nt: TGTGCCAGCAGTTCATCCCAGGGGGACTGGAATCAGCCCCAGCATTTT

d_gene: .
len: 14
abundance: .
v_gene: TRBV27
j_gene: TRBJ2-3
CDR3aa: CASSRQGGTDTQYF
CDR3nt: TGTGCCAGCAGCAGACAGGGAGGAACAGATACGCAGTATTTT

d_gene: TRBD1
len: 16
abundance: .
v_gene: TRBV6-6
j_gene: TRBJ1-5
CDR3aa: CASSSGTGVPNQPQHF
CDR3nt: TGTGCCAGCAGCTCCGGGACAGGGGTTCCTAATCAGCCCCAGCATTTT

d_gene: TRBD1
len: 14
abundance: .
v_gene: TRBV2
j_gene: TRBJ1-2
CDR3aa: CASSEAGTGAGYTF
CDR3nt: TGTGCCAGCAGTGAAGCTGGAACAGGGGCAGGCTACACCTTC

d_gene: .
len: 15
abundance: .
v_gene: TRBV19
j_gene: TRBJ1-1
CDR3aa: CASSMPWGAGTEAFF
CDR3nt: TGTGCCAGTAGTATGCCCTGGGGCGCTGGAACTGAAGCTTTCTTT

d_gene: .
len: 14
abundance: .
v_gene: TRBV2
j_gene: TRBJ2-3
CDR3aa: CASSVRESPDTQYF
CDR3nt: TGTGCCAGCAGTGTCCGGGAAAGTCCAGATACGCAGTATTTT

d_gene: TRBD1
len: 17
abundance: .
v_gene: TRBV7-2
j_gene: TRBJ1-2
CDR3aa: CASSLGGFPGTGNGYTF
CDR3nt: TGTGCCAGCAGCTTAGGGGGATTTCCTGGGACAGGGAATGGCTACACCTTC

d_gene: .
len: 14
abundance: .
v_gene: TRBV28
j_gene: TRBJ2-7
CDR3aa: CASSPPQGSGEQYF
CDR3nt: TGTGCCAGCAGCCCTCCACAGGGATCGGGCGAGCAGTACTTC

d_gene: .
len: 14
abundance: .
v_gene: TRBV6-2/TRBV6-3
j_gene: TRBJ2-7
CDR3aa: CASSSTGFLRGQYF
CDR3nt: TGTGCCAGCAGTTCGACAGGATTCCTACGGGGGCAGTACTTC

d_gene: .
len: 13
abundance: .
v_gene: TRBV6-4
j_gene: TRBJ1-2
CDR3aa: CASSAGANYGYTF
CDR3nt: TGTGCCAGCAGTGCGGGGGCTAACTATGGCTACACCTTC

d_gene: TRBD1
len: 16
abundance: .
v_gene: TRBV6-5
j_gene: TRBJ1-2
CDR3aa: CASSYSGDRVNYGYTF
CDR3nt: TGTGCCAGCAGTTACTCAGGTGACAGGGTGAACTATGGCTACACCTTC

d_gene: TRBD1
len: 15
abundance: .
v_gene: TRBV6-5
j_gene: TRBJ2-7
CDR3aa: CASSYSMGQSVKQYF
CDR3nt: TGTGCCAGCAGTTACTCGATGGGACAGTCGGTGAAGCAGTACTTC

d_gene: .
len: 17
abundance: .
v_gene: TRBV6-1
j_gene: TRBJ2-4
CDR3aa: CASSGRTGRWAKNIQYF
CDR3nt: TGTGCCAGCAGTGGCCGAACAGGGCGATGGGCCAAAAACATTCAGTACTTC

d_gene: TRBD1
len: 13
abundance: .
v_gene: TRBV11-1
j_gene: TRBJ1-2
CDR3aa: CASSPWTGYGYTF
CDR3nt: TGTGCCAGCAGCCCTTGGACAGGATATGGCTACACCTTC

d_gene: .
len: 13
abundance: .
v_gene: TRBV7-2
j_gene: TRBJ1-2
CDR3aa: CASSSRQAYGYTF
CDR3nt: TGTGCCAGCAGTTCGAGACAGGCGTATGGCTACACCTTC

d_gene: .
len: 14
abundance: .
v_gene: TRBV7-9
j_gene: TRBJ1-4
CDR3aa: CASSSLREAEKLFF
CDR3nt: TGTGCCAGCAGCTCCTTGCGGGAGGCCGAAAAACTGTTTTTT